This TCR beta chain stems from a study of T cell repertoires in cytomegalovirus infection (dated by TCRdb to between 2018 and 2021). In the study overall: The peptide stimulations were aimed at well-studied HLA-B-restricted epitopes as well as recently identified HLA-C-restricted CMV epitopes, whose presentation resists viral immunomodulation. Because public TCR beta signatures pointed to carriage of CMV infection together with the matching HLA type, the HLA type of each donor mattered for the analysis.

TCRdb shows the sequencer as Illumina HiSeq 1500. TCRdb passed the public sequencing reads through fastp at Q25 and MiXCR, retaining productive beta sequences. A single entry per CDR3 protein holds the most common genes and DNA from its merged rows. This sample gives around 100,000 distinct CDR3 sequences in total; 30% to 35% of them show up just once. The ten largest clones represent about 40% of the sample. The CDR3 contains 15 residues, cysteine and phenylalanine counted. Only CDR3 DNA remains: 45 bases, in frame from the first base. The junction shows trimming of 1 base on V and 4 bases on J, plus 13 bases between the germline ends. The germline V gene specifies MNHNS as CDR1 and SASEGT as CDR2. The sample holds a few counts of this clonotype. The antigen this receptor binds is unknown. No base quality values were provided; no much bigger clone lies one nucleotide off. Per the publication, the treatment or condition label means: in vitro stimulation with specific CMV peptide epitopes to enrich CMV-specific T cells.

Broader findings and caveats from the paper: In both this cohort and an independent roughly 360-donor cohort, the cumulative frequency of public TCR beta family members distinguished carriers of CMV infection plus the relevant HLA type. In the ex vivo response, HLA-C-restricted CMV-specific TCR beta clonotypes were dominant, and in two of eight donors the single most frequent clonotype came from this HLA-C-restricted group.

The chain is made from TRBV6-1 and TRBJ2-5, with no reliable assignment of the D segment. This TCR was sampled from a human donor in good health (CMV status not recorded). Some clones in this sample may be carry-over from other donors' samples. Material: CD8+ T cells from cultured PBMCs, obtained from culture after CMV antigen stimulation. The CDR3 protein sequence reads: CASSEGLPLGETQYF. The DNA is as follows: TGTGCCAGCAGTGAAGGACTCCCTTTAGGAGAGACCCAGTACTTC.